One sample yielded the 3 T cell receptor beta chains listed below, sequenced in a study of cytomegalovirus exposure and HLA in healthy donors. Vbeta (60) and Jbeta (13) primers were used in the PCR. This table comes from immunoSEQ multiplex PCR, and its TCRdb copy is limited to in-frame clones, with some not included. The sample is made up of about 130,000 clones, and the top ten hold 1.5% to 2% of it. The material sequenced was PBMCs. These receptors originate from a middle-aged woman in good health and CMV-seropositive.

V and J are TRBV10-2 and TRBJ2-2; TRBD1 matches at 8 bases. Trimming removed 4 bases from V and 5 bases from J; junction bases left unmatched: 6. The germline V gene has CDR1 WSHSY and CDR2 SAAADI. The CDR3 contains 15 residues. The CDR3 DNA reads TGCGCCAGCAGTGTTACAGGGGGGACAACCGGGGAGCTGTTTTTT. Amino acids: CASSVTGGTTGELFF.

The V gene is TRBV5-1, the J gene TRBJ2-2, with D uncertain. There are 14 residues in the CDR3. Germline CDR1 and CDR2: SGHRS and YFSETQ. V was pared by 0 bases and J by 1 base, with 4 bases between. The CDR3 region is CASSLGQNTGELFF. As DNA, the CDR3 is TGCGCCAGCAGCTTGGGACAGAACACCGGGGAGCTGTTTTTT.

The rearrangement links TRBV5-1 to TRBJ2-3; D unclear. CDR3 length: 13 amino acids. The V gene's germline CDR1 is SGHRS and CDR2 YFSETQ. V was cut by 3 bases and J by 4 bases, with 9 bases left in between. The CDR3 reads CASSSMASDTQYF. The CDR3 bases are TGCGCCAGCAGCTCGATGGCCTCAGATACGCAGTATTTT. The variable domain in full, completed from reference TRBV5-1 and TRBJ2-3, reads KAGVTQTPRYLIKTRGQQVTLSCSPISGHRSVSWYQQTPGQGLQFLFEYFSETQRNKGNFPGRFSGRQFSNSRSEMNVSTLELGDSALYLCASSSMASDTQYFGPGTRLTVL.